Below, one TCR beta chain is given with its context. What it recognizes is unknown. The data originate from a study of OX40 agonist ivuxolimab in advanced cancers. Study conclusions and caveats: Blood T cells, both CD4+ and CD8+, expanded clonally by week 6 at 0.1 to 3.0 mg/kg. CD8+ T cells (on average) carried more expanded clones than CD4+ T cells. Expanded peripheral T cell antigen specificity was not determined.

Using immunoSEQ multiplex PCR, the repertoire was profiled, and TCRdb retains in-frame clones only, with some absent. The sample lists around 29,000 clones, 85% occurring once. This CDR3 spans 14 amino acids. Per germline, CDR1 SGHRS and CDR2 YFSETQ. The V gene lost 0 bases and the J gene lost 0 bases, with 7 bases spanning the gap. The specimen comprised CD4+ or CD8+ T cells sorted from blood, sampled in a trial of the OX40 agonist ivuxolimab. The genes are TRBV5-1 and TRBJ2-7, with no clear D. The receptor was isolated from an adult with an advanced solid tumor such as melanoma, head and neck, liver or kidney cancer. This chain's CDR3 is CASSLGLGSYEQYF. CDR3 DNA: TGCGCCAGCAGCTTGGGTCTGGGCTCCTACGAGCAGTACTTC.